Shown below are 10 T cell receptor beta chains from a single sample sequenced in a study of blood T cell repertoires in COVID-19. Assay: immunoSEQ multiplex PCR; the TCRdb copy retains only in-frame clones and omits some. Of under 150,000 clones listed, roughly 86% are singletons. Sequenced: peripheral blood. The receptors were sampled from a human donor in a cohort sampled during active COVID-19.

This clone came up a few times. The rearrangement links TRBV5-6 to TRBJ1-6; 7 nucleotides line up with TRBD1. The germline CDR1 and CDR2 sequences are SGHDT and YYEEEE. Trimming took 4 bases from V and 10 from J; bases not matched to a gene: 8. The CDR3 length is 14 residues. The CDR3 region is CASSHGQVESPLHF. In nucleotides, the CDR3 is TGTGCCAGCAGCCATGGACAGGTCGAGTCACCCCTCCACTTT.

The genes are TRBV14 and TRBJ2-7; D might be TRBD2 (6 bases). Between the trimmed V and J ends, which lost 6 bases and 9 bases, there was a span of 21 bases. Germline values: CDR1 SGHDN, CDR2 FVKESK. The CDR3 extends over 14 amino acids. DNA for the CDR3: TGTGCCAGCAGTCTCTACCGGGACTCCAAAGTGCAGTACTTC. It is translated as CASSLYRDSKVQYF.

The chain couples TRBV5-6 to TRBJ1-6; D call uncertain. This CDR3 contains 14 residues. Germline V CDR1 and CDR2: SGHDT, YYEEEE. The V end lost 0 bases, the J end lost 8 bases, and 9 bases lay between the germline ends. CDR3 coding DNA: TGTGCCAGCAGCTTGGAACGGGAGGATTCACCCCTCCACTTT. Amino acid sequence: CASSLEREDSPLHF.

The sample holds a few counts of this clone. The rearrangement links TRBV6-2 or TRBV6-3 to TRBJ1-2, with a tentative D call TRBD1 (5 bases). V was shortened by 0 bases and J by 5 bases, with 19 bases between the two germline ends. Germline assignment: CDR1 MNHEY and CDR2 SVGEGT. The CDR3 is 17 amino acids. The DNA of the CDR3 is TGTGCCAGCAGTTACTCGAAGGTGCCGAAGACAGAGTATGGCTACACCTTC. Translation: CASSYSKVPKTEYGYTF.

DNA for the CDR3: TGCGCCAGCAGTGAGGTTCGCGAGGGTACGCAGTATTTT. This gives the protein CASSEVREGTQYF. The chain couples TRBV10-1 to TRBJ2-3; a possible D gene is TRBD2 (5 bases). Trimming cost V 2 bases and J 8 bases, with 11 bases left between them. Per germline, CDR1 WNHNN and CDR2 SYGVQD (reference sequence). This CDR3 contains 13 residues.

This chain links TRBV5-8 with TRBJ1-3, with D uncertain. Trimming stripped 3 bases from V and 0 bases from J, with 7 bases between. CDR1 is SGHTS and CDR2 is YDEGEE in the germline V gene. CDR3 length equals 14 residues. CDR3 sequence reads: CASSSRDSGNTIYF. As DNA, the CDR3 is TGTGCCAGCAGCTCCCGGGACTCTGGAAACACCATATATTTT.

The J gene is TRBJ1-1, the V gene TRBV6-5; perhaps TRBD1 as D (5 bases). This CDR3 is 13 amino acids long. CDR1 and CDR2 from the germline V gene are MNHEY and SVGAGI. The ends were cut back, 6 bases at V and 3 bases at J, with 11 bases in the middle. The DNA for the CDR3 is TGTGCCAGCAGCCAGGGTTCTCACACTGAAGCTTTCTTT. This encodes CASSQGSHTEAFF.

This clone has more than one count but fewer than ten. The chain joins TRBV3-1 (or the pseudogene TRBV3-2) to TRBJ1-2, with TRBD1 matching 8 bases. CDR3 length: 16 residues. Germline V gives CDR1 LGHDT, CDR2 YNNKEL (reference sequence). V gave up 1 base and J gave up 5 bases; unmatched junction bases: 9. CDR3 in DNA: TGTGCCAGCAGCCAAGTATATAGGGACAGGCCATATGGCTACACCTTC. The encoded protein is CASSQVYRDRPYGYTF.

CDR3 DNA sequence: TGTGCCAGCAGTATCAGACTAGCGGGGGATCCCTACGAGCAGTACTTC. The encoded protein is CASSIRLAGDPYEQYF. This sequence joins TRBV6-4 and TRBJ2-7, with 12 bases that match TRBD2. CDR3 length: 16 amino acids. Trimming removed 5 bases from V and 2 bases from J; junction bases left unmatched: 7. The germline gives CDR1 MRHNA, CDR2 SNTAGT.

This sequence joins TRBV6-5 and TRBJ2-1; D gene ambiguous. Germline assignment: CDR1 MNHEY and CDR2 SVGAGI. Trimming took 0 bases from V and 10 from J, leaving 10 bases between them. This CDR3 is 13 amino acids long. The DNA of the CDR3 is TGTGCCAGCAGTTACTCGAATGTTCGGGAGCAGTTCTTC. Its translation is CASSYSNVREQFF.